This is a list of T cell receptor beta chains from one sample in a study of CD8+ T cells in alopecia areata. Libraries were prepared by immunoSEQ multiplex PCR; TCRdb keeps only in-frame clonotypes and omits some of them. The sample carries approximately 200,000 clones, approximately 56% recorded once. The source material was CD4+ T cells sorted from blood, sampled at week 4, from a patient treated with tofacitinib. The receptors originated from a human donor with alopecia areata. CDR3s include the opening cysteine and the closing phenylalanine or tryptophan. The order of the fields is clone size, D gene, V gene, J gene, CDR3 DNA, CDR3 protein. The D gene is left open where the match is weak. The size of a clone is reported for some rows only, either as once, few or many, or as a class for expanded clones.

NA	NA	TRBV30	TRBJ1-2	TGTGCCTGTACGGGTAGCTATGGCTACACCTTC	CACTGSYGYTF
few	NA	TRBV28	TRBJ2-3	TGTGCCAGCACGGGGATGGCGGGGGCCAGCACAGATACGCAGTATTTT	CASTGMAGASTDTQYF
NA	NA	TRBV14	TRBJ2-7	TGTGCCAGCAGCCAAAGGCCGGGCTGGGGAAGATCCACGTACGAGCAGTACTTC	CASSQRPGWGRSTYEQYF
NA	NA	TRBV30	TRBJ1-1	TGTGCCTGGAGTGTTACCGACCGGCTGAGGGACACTGAAGCTTTCTTT	CAWSVTDRLRDTEAFF
once	NA	TRBV30	TRBJ2-1	TGTGCCTGGAGTCTGGGCCTAGACAGTGAGCAGTTCTTC	CAWSLGLDSEQFF
NA	NA	TRBV30	TRBJ1-2	TGTGCCTGGAGTGTACGAGCCAGAGCAGCCGGCTACACCTTC	CAWSVRARAAGYTF
NA	NA	TRBV29-1	TRBJ1-3	TGCAGCGGCCGCCTGGGGGCCTCTGGAAACACCATATATTTT	CSGRLGASGNTIYF
NA	NA	TRBV5-6	TRBJ1-1	TGTGCCAGCAGCTTTGACAGGAACACTGAAGCTTTCTTT	CASSFDRNTEAFF
NA	NA	TRBV7-2	TRBJ2-5	TGTGCCAGCAGTGTTGTAGTCTCAGAGACCCAGTACTTC	CASSVVVSETQYF
NA	NA	TRBV6-1	TRBJ2-5	TGTGCCAGCAGTGAAGCAGTGTGGGTTGGGGCAGAGACCCAGTACTTC	CASSEAVWVGAETQYF
NA	NA	TRBV9	TRBJ2-5	TGTGCCAGCAGCGTCGGACTAAGCGGGCAAGAGACCCAGTACTTC	CASSVGLSGQETQYF
few	NA	TRBV28	TRBJ2-7	TGTGCCAGCAGTTTAGTCGGGATGACAAGCTCCTACGAGCAGTACTTC	CASSLVGMTSSYEQYF
NA	NA	TRBV4-3	TRBJ1-2	TGCGCCAGCAGCTTGGGGCAGACTGCTAACTATGGCTACACCTTC	CASSLGQTANYGYTF
NA	NA	TRBV28	TRBJ1-1	TGTGCCACCGAACCCGGACAGTTCACTGAAGCTTTCTTT	CATEPGQFTEAFF
NA	NA	TRBV5-4	TRBJ2-5	TGTGCCAGCAGCCGGGGTGAGAGCGGCCAAGAGACCCAGTACTTC	CASSRGESGQETQYF
NA	NA	TRBV7-9	TRBJ2-7	TGTGCCAGCAGCCAAGCCATCCAGGCCTCCTACGAGCAGTACTTC	CASSQAIQASYEQYF
NA	NA	TRBV29-1	TRBJ2-7	TGCAGCGTTGGGGACACACGTGCCTACGAGCAGTACTTC	CSVGDTRAYEQYF
NA	NA	TRBV29-1	TRBJ2-1	TGCAGCGTTGGGCCAGGGGATATTCCGATTGGAGAGCAGTTCTTC	CSVGPGDIPIGEQFF
NA	TRBD2	TRBV6-5	TRBJ2-7	TGTGCCAGCACCCTACTAGTGGGGGGGGTAAACGAGCAGTACTTC	CASTLLVGGVNEQYF
NA	NA	TRBV2	TRBJ2-5	TGTGCCAGCAGTGAATCAAGGAAAGAAGAGACCCAGTACTTC	CASSESRKEETQYF
NA	NA	TRBV2	TRBJ2-7	TGTGCCAGCAGTGGCGTTCGCGGGGAATCCTACGAGCAGTACTTC	CASSGVRGESYEQYF
NA	NA	TRBV7-3	TRBJ2-5	TGTGCCAGCAGCTTCTATGGAGAGACCCAGTACTTC	CASSFYGETQYF
NA	NA	TRBV30	TRBJ1-5	TGTGCCTGGAGTGTAAATACGGTCCAGCCCCAGCATTTT	CAWSVNTVQPQHF
NA	TRBD1	TRBV2	TRBJ2-7	TGTGCCAGCAGTTCACAGGGGGCGCGTCGGGAGCAGTACTTC	CASSSQGARREQYF
NA	NA	TRBV7-9	TRBJ1-2	TGTGCCAGCAGCTCCCCATTCGGACGGGGGGCGGATGGCTACACCTTC	CASSSPFGRGADGYTF
NA	NA	TRBV9	TRBJ2-4	TGTGCCAGCAGCGTGATGCCGGAGTGGGGCAAAAACATTCAGTACTTC	CASSVMPEWGKNIQYF
NA	NA	TRBV29-1	TRBJ1-1	TGCAGCGTTGGGCAGGTGGAAGGGGCTGAAGCTTTCTTT	CSVGQVEGAEAFF
NA	TRBD1	TRBV2	TRBJ1-2	TGTGCCAGCAGTTGGGACAGTGGCCATGGCTACACCTTC	CASSWDSGHGYTF
few	NA	TRBV6-5	TRBJ1-2	TGTGCCAGCAGTTACCACCAGGGAGACTCGGGCTACACCTTC	CASSYHQGDSGYTF
few	TRBD2	TRBV28	TRBJ2-5	TGTGCCAGCAGTTTATCCCTAAGCGGGGAGGAGACCCAGTACTTC	CASSLSLSGEETQYF
NA	NA	TRBV25-1	TRBJ2-5	TGTGCCAGCAGTGAATTTCCCCGGGGGTTCCAAGAGACCCAGTACTTC	CASSEFPRGFQETQYF
NA	NA	TRBV7-2	TRBJ2-7	TGTGCCTCTTCGGGCGTTAGCTACGAGCAGTACTTC	CASSGVSYEQYF
NA	NA	TRBV29-1	TRBJ1-1	TGCAGCGTGGCAGTGGGGGGCCGAAACACTGAAGCTTTCTTT	CSVAVGGRNTEAFF
NA	TRBD2	TRBV27	TRBJ2-5	TGTGCCAGCAGTTCAAAGAATAGCGGGGGGGAGGAGACCCAGTACTTC	CASSSKNSGGEETQYF
NA	NA	TRBV4-1	TRBJ2-3	TGCGCCAGCAGCCTAAGACCGGATACGCAGTATTTT	CASSLRPDTQYF
NA	NA	TRBV5-1	TRBJ1-1	TGCGCCAGCAGCCCCATGGGGGCCATGAACACTGAAGCTTTCTTT	CASSPMGAMNTEAFF
NA	TRBD1	TRBV30	TRBJ1-2	TGTGCCTGGAGTACACCAAGGACAGGGAACTATGGCTACACCTTC	CAWSTPRTGNYGYTF
NA	NA	TRBV9	TRBJ2-7	TGTGCCAGCAGCCAAAGCCCACAGGGCTCCGAGCAGTACTTC	CASSQSPQGSEQYF
few	NA	TRBV4-2	TRBJ2-7	TGTGCCAGCAGCCAAGACGGAGTAAACTCCTACGAGCAGTACTTC	CASSQDGVNSYEQYF
NA	NA	TRBV18	TRBJ1-1	TGTGCCAGCTCCCCCCTCGCGTTGAACACTGAAGCTTTCTTT	CASSPLALNTEAFF
NA	NA	TRBV29-1	TRBJ2-6	TGCAGCGTTGAATGGAACTCTGGGGCCAACGTCCTGACTTTC	CSVEWNSGANVLTF